A single sample is the source of the 5 T cell receptor beta chains below, sequenced in a study of shared clonotypes between healthy human individuals. Assay used: immunoSEQ multiplex PCR; TCRdb lists only in-frame clones, some missing. The repertoire consists of hundreds of thousands of clones, with about 96% occurring once and the leading ten covering around 0.3%. Sequenced sample: memory CD8+ T cells sorted from blood. Subset noted: CD45RO+ cells pooled with CCR7-negative TemRA cells. These receptors originate from a man aged 25-40 years in good health.

This chain connects TRBV29-1 to TRBJ2-1, with D tentatively TRBD1 (7 bases). V lost 5 bases and J lost 7, with 12 bases in between. The germline gives CDR1 SQVTM, CDR2 ANQGSEA. This CDR3 spans 12 amino acids. The CDR3 sequence: CSVQSGGNEQFF. The CDR3 nucleotides are TGCAGCGTTCAGTCAGGGGGGAATGAGCAGTTCTTC.

The V call is TRBV20-1, the J call TRBJ1-2; D uncertain. Germline CDR1 and CDR2: DFQATT and SNEGSKA (reference sequence). Trimming removed 4 bases at V and 2 bases at J, with 5 bases between. The CDR3 totals 11 residues. This CDR3 is CSAIYNYGYTF. CDR3 DNA sequence: TGCAGTGCTATATACAACTATGGCTACACCTTC.

This clone was counted once. The genes are TRBV6-5 and TRBJ2-3; 7 bases align to TRBD2. V lost 3 bases, J lost 6 bases, and 9 bases stayed unmatched. Germline-derived CDR1 and CDR2 are MNHEY and SVGAGI. The CDR3 runs 15 residues. DNA of the CDR3: TGTGCCAGCAGTTATTCCGTGACTAGCAGGGATACGCAGTATTTT. It translates to CASSYSVTSRDTQYF.

In this sample, this clone turned up once. This sequence joins TRBV30 and TRBJ1-5; D gene uncertain. The CDR3 has 13 amino acids. The germline CDR1 and CDR2 sequences are GTSNPN and SVGIG (reference sequence). V gave up 2 bases and J gave up 0 bases, with 5 bases separating them. CDR3 nucleotide sequence: TGTGCCTGGAGTTATAGTAGCAATCAGCCCCAGCATTTT. Protein sequence: CAWSYSSNQPQHF.

The chain couples TRBV5-4 to TRBJ2-7, with TRBD1 as a possible D gene (5 bases). The V and J ends lost 2 bases and 2 bases respectively, with 14 bases between them. The CDR3 consists of 15 residues. CDR1 and CDR2 (germline): SGHNT, YYREEE (reference sequence). The DNA for the CDR3 is TGTGCCAGCAGCTTTTGGGGCCGACAGACCTACGAGCAGTACTTC. It codes for CASSFWGRQTYEQYF.